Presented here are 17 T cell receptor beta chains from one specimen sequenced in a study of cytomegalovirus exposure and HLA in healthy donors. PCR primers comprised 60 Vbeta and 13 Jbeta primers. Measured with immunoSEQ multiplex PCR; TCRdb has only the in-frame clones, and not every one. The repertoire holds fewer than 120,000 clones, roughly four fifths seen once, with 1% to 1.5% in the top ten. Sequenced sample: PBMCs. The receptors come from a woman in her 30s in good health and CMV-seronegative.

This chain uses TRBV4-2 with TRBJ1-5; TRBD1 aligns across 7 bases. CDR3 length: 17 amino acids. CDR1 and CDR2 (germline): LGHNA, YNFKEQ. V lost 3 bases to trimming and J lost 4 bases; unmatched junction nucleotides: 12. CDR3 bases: TGTGCCAGCAGCCACACCCAGGAGGGACAGCTTAATCAGCCCCAGCATTTT. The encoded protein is CASSHTQEGQLNQPQHF.

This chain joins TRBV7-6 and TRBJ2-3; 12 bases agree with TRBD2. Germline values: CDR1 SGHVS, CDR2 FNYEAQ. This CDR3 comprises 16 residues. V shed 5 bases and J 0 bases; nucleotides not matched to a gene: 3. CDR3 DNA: TGTGCCAGCAGCATAACTAGCGGGAGGAGCACAGATACGCAGTATTTT. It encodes CASSITSGRSTDTQYF.

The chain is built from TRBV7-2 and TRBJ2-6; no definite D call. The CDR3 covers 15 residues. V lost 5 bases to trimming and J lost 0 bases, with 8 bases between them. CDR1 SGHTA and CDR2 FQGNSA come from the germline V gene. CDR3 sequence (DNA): TGTGCCAGCAGCCCTCCCTTCTCTGGGGCCAACGTCCTGACTTTC. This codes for CASSPPFSGANVLTF.

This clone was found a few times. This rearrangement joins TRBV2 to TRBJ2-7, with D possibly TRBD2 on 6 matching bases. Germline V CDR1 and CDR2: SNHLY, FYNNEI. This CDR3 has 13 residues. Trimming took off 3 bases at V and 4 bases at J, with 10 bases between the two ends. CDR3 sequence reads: CASSEISGYEQYF. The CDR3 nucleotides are TGTGCCAGCAGTGAGATAAGCGGGTACGAGCAGTACTTC.

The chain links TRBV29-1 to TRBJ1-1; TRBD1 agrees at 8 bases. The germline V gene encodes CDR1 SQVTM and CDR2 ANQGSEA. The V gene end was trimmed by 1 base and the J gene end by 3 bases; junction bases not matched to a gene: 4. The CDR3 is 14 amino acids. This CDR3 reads CSVEADREDTEAFF. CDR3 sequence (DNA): TGCAGCGTTGAAGCGGACAGGGAGGACACTGAAGCTTTCTTT.

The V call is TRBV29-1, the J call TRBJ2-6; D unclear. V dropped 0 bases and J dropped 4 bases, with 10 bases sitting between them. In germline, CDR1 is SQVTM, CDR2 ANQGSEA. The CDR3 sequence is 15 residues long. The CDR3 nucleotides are TGCAGCGTTGAAGAATTCGAGGTGGGGGCCAACGTCCTGACTTTC. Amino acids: CSVEEFEVGANVLTF.

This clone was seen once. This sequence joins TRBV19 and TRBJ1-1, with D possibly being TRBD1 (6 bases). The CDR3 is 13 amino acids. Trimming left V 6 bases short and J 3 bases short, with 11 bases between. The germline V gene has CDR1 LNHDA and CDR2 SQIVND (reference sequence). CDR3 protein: CASSRTGYTEAFF. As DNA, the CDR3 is TGTGCCAGTAGCCGTACAGGGTACACTGAAGCTTTCTTT. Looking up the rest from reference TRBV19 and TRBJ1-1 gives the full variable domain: DGGITQSPKYLFRKEGQNVTLSCEQNLNHDAMYWYRQDPGQGLRLIYYSQIVNDFQKGDIAEGYSVSREKKESFPLTVTSAQKNPTAFYLCASSRTGYTEAFFGQGTRLTVV.

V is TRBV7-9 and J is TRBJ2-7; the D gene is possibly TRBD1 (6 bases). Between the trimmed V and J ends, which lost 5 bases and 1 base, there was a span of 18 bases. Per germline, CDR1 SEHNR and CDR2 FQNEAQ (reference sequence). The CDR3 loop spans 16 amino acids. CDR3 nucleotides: TGTGCCAGCAGCCGCCGAAACCAGGGGTTTTCCTACGAGCAGTACTTC. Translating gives CASSRRNQGFSYEQYF. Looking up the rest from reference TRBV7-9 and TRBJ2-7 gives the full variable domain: DTGVSQNPRHKITKRGQNVTFRCDPISEHNRLYWYRQTLGQGPEFLTYFQNEAQLEKSRLLSDRFSAERPKGSFSTLEIQRTEQGDSAMYLCASSRRNQGFSYEQYFGPGTRLTVT.

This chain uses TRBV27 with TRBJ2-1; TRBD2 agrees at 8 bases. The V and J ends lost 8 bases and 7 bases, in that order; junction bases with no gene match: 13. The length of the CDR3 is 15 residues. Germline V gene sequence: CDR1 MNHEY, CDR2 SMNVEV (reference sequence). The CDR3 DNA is TGTGCCAGCGCTAGTTATACGGGGGGGCTTAATGAGCAGTTCTTC. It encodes CASASYTGGLNEQFF.

The CDR3 sequence is CASSPTLHEQFF. The CDR3 coding sequence is TGTGCCAGCAGTCCCACTTTGCACGAGCAGTTCTTC. The chain combines TRBV27 with TRBJ2-1; D call uncertain. The CDR3 consists of 12 residues. V dropped 5 bases and J dropped 10 bases, with 12 bases sitting between them. Germline V lookup: CDR1 MNHEY, CDR2 SMNVEV (reference sequence).

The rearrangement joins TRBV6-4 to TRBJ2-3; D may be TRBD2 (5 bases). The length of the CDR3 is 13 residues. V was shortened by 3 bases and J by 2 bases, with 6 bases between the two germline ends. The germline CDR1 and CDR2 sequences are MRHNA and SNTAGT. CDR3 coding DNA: TGTGCCAGCAGTGAGAGGGACACAGATACGCAGTATTTT. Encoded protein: CASSERDTDTQYF.

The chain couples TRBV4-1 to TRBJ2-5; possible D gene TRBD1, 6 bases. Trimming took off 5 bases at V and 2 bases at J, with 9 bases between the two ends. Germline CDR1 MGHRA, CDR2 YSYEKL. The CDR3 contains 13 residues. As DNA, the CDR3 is TGCGCCAGCAGCTTAGACAGGCAAGAGACCCAGTACTTC. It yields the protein CASSLDRQETQYF.

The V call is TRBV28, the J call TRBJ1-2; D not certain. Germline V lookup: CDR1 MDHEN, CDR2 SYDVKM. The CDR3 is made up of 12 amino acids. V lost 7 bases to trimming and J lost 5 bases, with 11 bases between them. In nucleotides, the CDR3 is TGTGCCAGCAAACAGACCGGATATGGCTACACCTTC. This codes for CASKQTGYGYTF.

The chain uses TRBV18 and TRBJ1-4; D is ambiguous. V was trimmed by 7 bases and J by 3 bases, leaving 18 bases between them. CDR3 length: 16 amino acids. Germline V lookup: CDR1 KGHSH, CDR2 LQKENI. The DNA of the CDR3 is TGTGCCAGCTACGACACCCGGCACGGATCTAATGAAAAACTGTTTTTT. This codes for CASYDTRHGSNEKLFF.

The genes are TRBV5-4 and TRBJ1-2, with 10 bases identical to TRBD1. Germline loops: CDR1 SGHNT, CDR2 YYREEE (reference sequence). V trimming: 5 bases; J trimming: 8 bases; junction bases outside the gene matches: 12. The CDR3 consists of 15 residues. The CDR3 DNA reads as TGTGCCAGCAGGCGGGAGGGACAGGGGTATGGCGGCTACACCTTC. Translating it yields CASRREGQGYGGYTF.

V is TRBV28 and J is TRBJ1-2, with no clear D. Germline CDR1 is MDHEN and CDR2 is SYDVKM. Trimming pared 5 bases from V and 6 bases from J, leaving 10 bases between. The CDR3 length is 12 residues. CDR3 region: CASSARRDGYTF. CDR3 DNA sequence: TGTGCCAGCAGTGCCCGCCGGGATGGCTACACCTTC.

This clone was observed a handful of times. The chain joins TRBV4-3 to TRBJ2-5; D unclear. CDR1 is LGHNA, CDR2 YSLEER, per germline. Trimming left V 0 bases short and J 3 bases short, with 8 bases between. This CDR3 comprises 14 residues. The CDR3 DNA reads TGCGCCAGCAGCCAAGATTGGCAGAAAGAGACCCAGTACTTC. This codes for CASSQDWQKETQYF.